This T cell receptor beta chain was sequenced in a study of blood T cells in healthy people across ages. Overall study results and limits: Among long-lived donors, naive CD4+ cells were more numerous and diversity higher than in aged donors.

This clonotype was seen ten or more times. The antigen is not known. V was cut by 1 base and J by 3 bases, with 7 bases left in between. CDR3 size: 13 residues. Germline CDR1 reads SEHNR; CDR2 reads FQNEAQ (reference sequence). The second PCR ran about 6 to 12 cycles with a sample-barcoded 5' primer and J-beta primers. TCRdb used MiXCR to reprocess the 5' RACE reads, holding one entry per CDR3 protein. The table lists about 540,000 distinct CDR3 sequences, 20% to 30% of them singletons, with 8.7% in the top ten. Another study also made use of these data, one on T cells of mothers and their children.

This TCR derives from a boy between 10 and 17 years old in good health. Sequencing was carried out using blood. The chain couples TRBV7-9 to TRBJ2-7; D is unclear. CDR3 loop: CASSLGADYEQYF. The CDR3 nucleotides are TGTGCCAGCAGCTTAGGGGCAGACTACGAGCAGTACTTC.